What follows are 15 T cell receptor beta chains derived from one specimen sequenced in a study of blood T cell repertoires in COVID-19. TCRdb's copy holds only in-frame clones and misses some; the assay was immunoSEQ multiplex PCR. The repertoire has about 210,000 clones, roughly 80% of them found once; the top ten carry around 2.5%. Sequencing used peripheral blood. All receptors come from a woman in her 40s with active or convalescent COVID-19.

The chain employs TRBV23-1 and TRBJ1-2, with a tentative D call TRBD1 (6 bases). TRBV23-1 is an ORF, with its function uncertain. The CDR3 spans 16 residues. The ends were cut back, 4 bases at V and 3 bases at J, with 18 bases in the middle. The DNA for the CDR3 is TGCGCCAGCAGTCGCATTAACAGGGAACAGGACTATGGCTACACCTTC. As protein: CASSRINREQDYGYTF.

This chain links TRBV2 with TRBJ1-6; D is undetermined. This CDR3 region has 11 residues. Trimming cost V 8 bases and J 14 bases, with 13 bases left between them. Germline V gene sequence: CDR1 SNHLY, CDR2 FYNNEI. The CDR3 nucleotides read TGTGCCAGCGGAGTCTCTCGGACCCTCCACTTT. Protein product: CASGVSRTLHF.

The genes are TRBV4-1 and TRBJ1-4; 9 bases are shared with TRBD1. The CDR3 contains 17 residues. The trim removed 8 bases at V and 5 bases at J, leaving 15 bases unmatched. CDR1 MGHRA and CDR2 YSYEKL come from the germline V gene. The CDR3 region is CASQFGGQGKRNEKLFF. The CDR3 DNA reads TGCGCCAGCCAGTTCGGAGGACAGGGGAAGAGGAATGAAAAACTGTTTTTT.

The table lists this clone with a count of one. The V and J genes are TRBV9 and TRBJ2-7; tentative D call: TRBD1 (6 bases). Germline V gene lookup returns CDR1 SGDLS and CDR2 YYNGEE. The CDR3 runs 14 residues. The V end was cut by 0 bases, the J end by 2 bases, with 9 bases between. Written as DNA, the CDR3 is TGTGCCAGCAGCGTAGAGGACAGCCCCTACGAGCAGTACTTC. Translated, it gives CASSVEDSPYEQYF.

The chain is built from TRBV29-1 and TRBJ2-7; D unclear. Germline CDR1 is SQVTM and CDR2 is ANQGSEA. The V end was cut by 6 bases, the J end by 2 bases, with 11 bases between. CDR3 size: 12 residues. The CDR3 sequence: CSVSPRAYEQYF. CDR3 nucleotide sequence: TGCAGCGTCTCTCCCCGGGCCTACGAGCAGTACTTC.

The CDR3 sequence: CASSLARDRVTDTQYF. The CDR3 nucleotides are TGTGCCAGCAGCTTGGCCCGGGACAGGGTCACAGATACGCAGTATTTT. The genes are TRBV7-8 and TRBJ2-3; TRBD1 aligns across 9 bases. Germline V gene data show CDR1 as SGHVS and CDR2 as FQNEAQ. Trimming at V came to 3 bases and at J to 2 bases, leaving 6 bases not matched to a gene. This CDR3 is built from 16 residues.

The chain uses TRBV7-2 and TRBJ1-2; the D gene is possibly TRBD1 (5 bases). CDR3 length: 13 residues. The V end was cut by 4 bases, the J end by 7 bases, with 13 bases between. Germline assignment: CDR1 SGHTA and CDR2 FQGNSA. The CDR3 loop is CASSSLVGGGYTF. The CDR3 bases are TGTGCCAGCAGCTCCTTAGTGGGGGGTGGCTACACCTTC.

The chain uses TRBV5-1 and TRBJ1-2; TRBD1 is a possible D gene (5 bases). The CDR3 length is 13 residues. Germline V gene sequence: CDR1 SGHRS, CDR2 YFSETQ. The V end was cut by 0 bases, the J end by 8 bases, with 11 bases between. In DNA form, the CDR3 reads TGCGCCAGCAGCTTGGGGTCCCAGGGAGGCTACACCTTC. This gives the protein CASSLGSQGGYTF.

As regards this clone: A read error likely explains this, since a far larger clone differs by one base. The CDR3 sequence is CASSPSYEQYF. CDR3 in DNA: TGTGCCAGCAGCCCATCCTACGAGCAGTACTTC. This chain links TRBV6-6 with TRBJ2-7; D is unclear. Germline V lookup: CDR1 MNHNY, CDR2 SVGAGI (reference sequence). V was clipped by 6 bases and J by 1 base, with 4 bases between them. The CDR3 runs 11 residues.

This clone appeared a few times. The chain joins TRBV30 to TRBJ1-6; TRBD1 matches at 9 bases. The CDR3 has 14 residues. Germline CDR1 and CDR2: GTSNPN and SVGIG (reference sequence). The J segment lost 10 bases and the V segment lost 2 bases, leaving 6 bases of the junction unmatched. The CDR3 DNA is TGTGCCTGGAGTACGGGACAGGGTGGGTCACCCCTCCACTTT. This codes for CAWSTGQGGSPLHF.

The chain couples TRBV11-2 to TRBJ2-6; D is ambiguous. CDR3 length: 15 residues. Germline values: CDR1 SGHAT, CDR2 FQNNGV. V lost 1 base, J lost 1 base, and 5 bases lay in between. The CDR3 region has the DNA TGTGCCAGCAGCTTAGTCCTTTCTGGGGCCAACGTCCTGACTTTC. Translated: CASSLVLSGANVLTF.

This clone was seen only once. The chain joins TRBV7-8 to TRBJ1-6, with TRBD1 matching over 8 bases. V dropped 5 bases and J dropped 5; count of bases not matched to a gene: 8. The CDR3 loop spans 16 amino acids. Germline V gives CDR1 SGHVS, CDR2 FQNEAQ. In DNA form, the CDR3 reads TGTGCCAGCAGCCGTATGGACAGGGAGAATAATTCACCCCTCCACTTT. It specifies CASSRMDRENNSPLHF. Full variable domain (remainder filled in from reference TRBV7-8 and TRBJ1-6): GAGVSQSPRYKVAKRGQDVALRCDPISGHVSLFWYQQALGQGPEFLTYFQNEAQLDKSGLPSDRFFAERPEGSVSTLKIQRTQQEDSAVYLCASSRMDRENNSPLHFGNGTRLTVT.

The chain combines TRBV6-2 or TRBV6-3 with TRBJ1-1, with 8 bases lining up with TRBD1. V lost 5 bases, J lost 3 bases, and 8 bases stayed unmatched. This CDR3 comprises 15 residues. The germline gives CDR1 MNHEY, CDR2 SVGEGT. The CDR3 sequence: CASSGGRGHDTEAFF. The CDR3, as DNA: TGTGCCAGCAGTGGGGGCAGGGGGCACGACACTGAAGCTTTCTTT.

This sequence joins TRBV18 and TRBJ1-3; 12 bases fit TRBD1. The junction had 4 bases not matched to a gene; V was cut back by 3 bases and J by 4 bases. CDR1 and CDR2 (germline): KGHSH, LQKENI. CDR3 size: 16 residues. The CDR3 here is CASSPSGTGGGNTIYF. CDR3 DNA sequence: TGTGCCAGCTCACCTTCAGGGACAGGGGGCGGAAACACCATATATTTT. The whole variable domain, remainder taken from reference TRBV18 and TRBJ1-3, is NAGVMQNPRHLVRRRGQEARLRCSPMKGHSHVYWYRQLPEEGLKFMVYLQKENIIDESGMPKERFSAEFPKEGPSILRIQQVVRGDSAAYFCASSPSGTGGGNTIYFGEGSWLTVV.

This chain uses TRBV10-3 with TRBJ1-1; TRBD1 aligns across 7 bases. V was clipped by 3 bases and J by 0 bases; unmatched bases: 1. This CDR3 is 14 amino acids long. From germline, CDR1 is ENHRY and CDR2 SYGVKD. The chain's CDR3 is CAISEGQVNTEAFF. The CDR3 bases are TGTGCCATCAGTGAAGGACAGGTGAACACTGAAGCTTTCTTT.